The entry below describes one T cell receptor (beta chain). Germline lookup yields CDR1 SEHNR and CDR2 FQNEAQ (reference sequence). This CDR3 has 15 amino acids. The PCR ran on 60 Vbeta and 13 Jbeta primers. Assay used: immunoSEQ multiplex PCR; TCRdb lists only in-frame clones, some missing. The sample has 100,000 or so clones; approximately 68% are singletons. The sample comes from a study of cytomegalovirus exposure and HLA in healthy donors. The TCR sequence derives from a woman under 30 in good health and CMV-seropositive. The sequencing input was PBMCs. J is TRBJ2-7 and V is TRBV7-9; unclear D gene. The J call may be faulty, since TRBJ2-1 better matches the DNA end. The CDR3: CASSLGAFSYNEQFF. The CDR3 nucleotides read TGTGCCAGCAGCTTAGGGGCGTTCTCCTACAATGAGCAGTTCTTC.